The rows below give T cell receptor beta chains drawn from one sample of a study of OX40 agonist ivuxolimab in advanced cancers. Generated by immunoSEQ multiplex PCR, the TCRdb table keeps only in-frame clones and is missing some. This sample yields around 26,000 clones, of which about nine tenths are seen a single time; less than 25% belongs to the top ten. The source material was CD4+ or CD8+ T cells sorted from blood, sampled in a trial of the OX40 agonist ivuxolimab. Receptor source: an adult with an advanced solid tumor such as melanoma, head and neck, liver or kidney cancer. The CDR3 runs from the conserved cysteine through the conserved F or W. A D gene is named only where the DNA matches it firmly. Not all rows give a size; the values are once, few, many and, for expanded clones, a class.

TRBJ1-2 NA TRBV15 NA CATSDEEGYGYTF TGTGCCACCAGCGATGAAGAGGGATATGGCTACACCTTC
TRBJ1-6 NA TRBV30 NA CAWRGCRGGRDNSPLHF TGTGCCTGGAGGGGCTGCCGGGGGGGGAGAGATAATTCACCCCTCCACTTT
TRBJ2-7 NA TRBV28 TRBD1 CASSITRDRGRPYEQYF TGTGCCAGCAGCATAACCCGGGACAGGGGAAGACCCTACGAGCAGTACTTC
TRBJ1-5 once TRBV19 NA CASKGGPGSNQPQHF TGTGCCAGTAAAGGTGGTCCGGGGAGCAATCAGCCCCAGCATTTT
TRBJ2-3 NA TRBV9 TRBD2 CASSVSGGASDTQYF TGTGCCAGCAGCGTTAGCGGGGGGGCATCAGATACGCAGTATTTT
TRBJ1-5 NA TRBV7-9 NA CASSPGTLFYSNQPQHF TGTGCCAGCAGTCCCGGGACACTCTTCTATAGCAATCAGCCCCAGCATTTT
TRBJ1-2 NA TRBV27 TRBD1 CASSRQGYYGYTF TGTGCCAGCAGTCGACAGGGGTACTATGGCTACACCTTC
TRBJ2-7 NA TRBV11-2 NA CASSLGGGLYEQYF TGTGCCAGCAGCCTCGGAGGGGGCCTTTACGAGCAGTACTTC
TRBJ1-1 medium-sized TRBV30 TRBD1 CAWSHRPGGPGSEAFF TGTGCCTGGAGTCACCGGCCAGGGGGGCCGGGGTCCGAAGCTTTCTTT
TRBJ2-7 NA TRBV7-8 TRBD1 CASSLATGQAYEQYF TGTGCCAGCAGCTTAGCAACCGGACAGGCCTACGAGCAGTACTTC
TRBJ2-7 NA TRBV19 TRBD1 CASSITGTGGYEQYF TGTGCCAGTAGTATAACCGGGACAGGGGGCTACGAGCAGTACTTC
TRBJ2-2 NA TRBV30 TRBD1 CAWSAGTGDTGELFF TGTGCCTGGAGCGCCGGGACAGGTGACACCGGGGAGCTGTTTTTT
TRBJ2-3 NA TRBV30 NA CAWSEGREDTQYF TGTGCCTGGAGTGAAGGGCGAGAAGATACGCAGTATTTT
TRBJ2-7 NA TRBV5-4 NA CASSSIRGYEQYF TGTGCCAGCAGCTCGATTAGGGGCTACGAGCAGTACTTC
TRBJ1-1 NA TRBV28 NA CASSLHPMGAFF TGTGCCAGCAGTTTGCATCCGATGGGAGCTTTCTTT
TRBJ1-5 NA TRBV28 NA CASSFLGESNQPQHF TGTGCCAGCAGTTTTCTTGGGGAGAGCAATCAGCCCCAGCATTTT
TRBJ1-1 few TRBV5-4 NA CASSLDGTEAFF TGTGCCAGCAGCTTGGATGGCACTGAAGCTTTCTTT
TRBJ2-1 NA TRBV11-2 TRBD2 CASSSFLAGVYNEQFF TGTGCCAGCAGCTCCTTCCTAGCGGGGGTCTACAATGAGCAGTTCTTC
TRBJ2-7 NA TRBV19 TRBD2 CASSIARAGGVYEQYF TGTGCCAGTAGTATAGCTAGAGCGGGGGGAGTCTACGAGCAGTACTTC
TRBJ1-5 NA TRBV6-1 NA CASSEERGGNQPQHF TGTGCCAGCAGTGAAGAAAGGGGTGGCAATCAGCCCCAGCATTTT
TRBJ2-2 NA TRBV6-4 TRBD2 CASKPQRETGELFF TGTGCCAGCAAACCCCAGCGGGAGACCGGGGAGCTGTTTTTT
TRBJ2-2 NA TRBV9 NA CASSTPGTENTGELFF TGTGCCAGCAGCACACCCGGGACGGAGAACACCGGGGAGCTGTTTTTT
TRBJ1-1 NA TRBV4-1 NA CASSQGGTNTEAFF TGCGCCAGCAGCCAAGGGGGCACGAACACTGAAGCTTTCTTT
TRBJ2-7 NA TRBV4-1 TRBD1 CASSQEAQGFSYEQYF TGCGCCAGCAGCCAAGAAGCACAGGGGTTCTCCTACGAGCAGTACTTC
TRBJ2-2 few TRBV4-1 NA CASSQEDGLNTGELFF TGCGCCAGCAGCCAAGAAGACGGGCTTAACACCGGGGAGCTGTTTTTT
TRBJ2-7 NA TRBV6-1 NA CASRAGTVRAHEQYF TGTGCCAGCCGCGCCGGGACGGTTCGGGCACACGAGCAGTACTTC
TRBJ2-1 once TRBV27 TRBD1 CASSKGASYNEQFF TGTGCCAGCAGCAAGGGGGCCTCTTACAATGAGCAGTTCTTC
TRBJ2-5 medium-sized TRBV27 NA CASSPGGRQETQYF TGTGCCAGCAGTCCGGGGGGCCGACAAGAGACCCAGTACTTC
TRBJ2-7 NA TRBV5-4 TRBD2 CASSPSLAGGDEQYF TGTGCCAGCAGCCCCTCCCTAGCGGGAGGGGACGAGCAGTACTTC
TRBJ2-7 NA TRBV7-8 TRBD2 CASSPRGEAGRIHYYEQYF TGTGCCAGCAGCCCCCGGGGCGAAGCGGGGCGGATCCATTACTACGAGCAGTACTTC
TRBJ2-1 NA TRBV14 TRBD2 CASSQDTAGGPPSPFF TGTGCCAGCAGCCAAGATACGGCGGGGGGGCCCCCGTCGCCGTTCTTC
TRBJ1-6 NA TRBV27 NA CASSLLGDNSPLHF TGTGCCAGCAGTTTGTTGGGTGATAATTCACCCCTCCACTTT
TRBJ1-1 NA TRBV9 NA CASTPVNTEAFF TGTGCCAGCACCCCAGTGAACACTGAAGCTTTCTTT
TRBJ1-4 once TRBV7-9 NA CASSSNTAATNEKLFF TGTGCCAGCAGCTCAAACACCGCTGCAACTAATGAAAAACTGTTTTTT
TRBJ1-3 NA TRBV7-2 NA CASSLVRDGWSGNTIYF TGTGCCAGCAGCTTAGTAAGGGACGGTTGGTCTGGAAACACCATATATTTT
TRBJ2-3 NA TRBV6-5 TRBD2 CASTLTGGGDTQYF TGTGCCAGCACCCTAACAGGCGGGGGAGATACGCAGTATTTT
TRBJ2-3 NA TRBV2 TRBD2 CASSLRGTSGGSDTQYF TGTGCCAGCAGTTTAAGGGGGACTAGCGGGGGTTCGGATACGCAGTATTTT
TRBJ2-1 NA TRBV19 TRBD1 CATMWRQGPYNEQFF TGTGCCACTATGTGGCGACAGGGGCCCTACAATGAGCAGTTCTTC
TRBJ2-1 NA TRBV11-2 TRBD2 CASSPLNSGVYNEQFF TGTGCCAGCAGCCCCCTTAATAGCGGGGTTTACAATGAGCAGTTCTTC
TRBJ2-7 NA TRBV13 NA CASSLGLRAYEQYF TGTGCCAGCAGCTTAGGCCTCAGGGCCTACGAGCAGTACTTC
TRBJ2-7 NA TRBV30 TRBD2 CAWSVGGKYEQYF TGTGCCTGGAGTGTGGGAGGGAAGTACGAGCAGTACTTC
TRBJ2-3 NA TRBV7-9 NA CASSFTDGSTDTQYF TGTGCCAGCAGCTTCACGGACGGGAGCACAGATACGCAGTATTTT
TRBJ2-1 NA TRBV28 NA CASGRAGDNEQFF TGTGCCAGCGGCAGGGCGGGTGACAATGAGCAGTTCTTC
TRBJ1-1 NA TRBV7-9 NA CASSQGHMNTEAFF TGTGCCAGCAGCCAGGGACACATGAACACTGAAGCTTTCTTT
TRBJ1-4 NA TRBV9 NA CASSAEGGYATNEKLFF TGTGCCAGCAGCGCCGAGGGGGGGTACGCAACTAATGAAAAACTGTTTTTT
TRBJ2-2 NA TRBV9 NA CASSVAPNTGELFF TGTGCCAGCAGCGTCGCACCAAACACCGGGGAGCTGTTTTTT
TRBJ2-7 NA TRBV5-8 NA CASSLTETEQYF TGTGCCAGCAGCTTGACGGAGACCGAGCAGTACTTC
TRBJ2-2 NA TRBV11-2 NA CASSLAGRGENGELFF TGTGCCAGCAGCTTAGCAGGGAGGGGGGAGAACGGGGAGCTGTTTTTT
TRBJ1-2 NA TRBV29-1 NA CSVWETGENGYYGYTF TGCAGCGTTTGGGAGACCGGGGAAAACGGCTACTATGGCTACACCTTC
TRBJ1-6 NA TRBV15 TRBD1 CATSRVTGDDSPLHF TGTGCCACCAGCAGAGTAACAGGGGATGATTCACCCCTCCACTTT
TRBJ1-6 NA TRBV14 TRBD1 CASSKGQGYGPLHF TGTGCCAGCAGCAAGGGACAGGGATACGGCCCCCTCCACTTT
TRBJ2-1 NA TRBV7-8 NA CASSYRRANEQFF TGTGCCAGCAGCTACCGCCGGGCGAATGAGCAGTTCTTC
TRBJ2-7 NA TRBV4-3 TRBD1 CASSQDRDSWSREQYF TGCGCCAGCAGCCAAGATAGGGACAGTTGGAGTCGAGAGCAGTACTTC
TRBJ2-1 NA TRBV6-4 NA CASSDSLGGRDEQFF TGTGCCAGCAGTGACTCCCTCGGGGGTAGGGATGAGCAGTTCTTC
TRBJ2-3 NA TRBV10-1 NA CASSSGTSTDTQYF TGCGCCAGCAGCTCCGGGACTAGCACAGATACGCAGTATTTT